One sample yielded the 14 T cell receptor beta chains listed below, sequenced in a study of OX40 agonist ivuxolimab in advanced cancers. Repertoires were generated with immunoSEQ multiplex PCR, while TCRdb's copy carries only in-frame clones and drops some. Of about 50,000 clones in the sample, around nine tenths were seen once. The sample in question was CD4+ or CD8+ T cells sorted from blood, obtained in a trial of the OX40 agonist ivuxolimab. These receptors were obtained from an adult with an advanced solid tumor such as melanoma, head and neck, liver or kidney cancer.

V is TRBV4-1 and J is TRBJ2-4; D unclear. The CDR3 length is 14 residues. V gave up 6 bases and J gave up 1 base, with 10 bases separating them. Germline assignment: CDR1 MGHRA and CDR2 YSYEKL. The CDR3 is CASSSAGAKNIQYF. CDR3 in DNA: TGCGCCAGCAGTTCGGCCGGGGCCAAAAACATTCAGTACTTC.

The chain combines TRBV5-4 with TRBJ2-2, with 9 bases aligning to TRBD2. Per the germline V gene, CDR1 is SGHNT and CDR2 is YYREEE (reference sequence). The J segment lost 5 bases and the V segment lost 0 bases, leaving 5 bases of the junction unmatched. This CDR3 is built from 16 residues. In DNA form, the CDR3 reads TGTGCCAGCAGCTTGGGTAGCGGGGGTACGACCGGGGAGCTGTTTTTT. It encodes CASSLGSGGTTGELFF.

The rearrangement links TRBV21-1 to TRBJ1-4. TRBV21-1 is tagged as a pseudogene. The CDR3 totals 15 residues. This chain's CDR3 is CASSNRVDCNEKLFF. CDR3 coding DNA: TGTGCCAGCAGCAATCGTGTAGACTGTAATGAAAAACTGTTTTTT.

This rearrangement joins TRBV27 to TRBJ2-3; D might be TRBD1 (5 bases). From germline, CDR1 is MNHEY and CDR2 SMNVEV (reference sequence). The CDR3 sequence is 15 residues long. V shed 2 bases and J shed 0 bases, with 9 bases lying between them. The CDR3, as DNA: TGTGCCAGCAGTTTAGGGGCAACTAGCACAGATACGCAGTATTTT. This encodes CASSLGATSTDTQYF.

The chain is built from TRBV4-3 and TRBJ1-5, with unresolved D. Trimming pared 0 bases from V and 5 bases from J, leaving 5 bases between. CDR3 length: 13 amino acids. Per the germline V gene, CDR1 is LGHNA and CDR2 is YSLEER. The CDR3 is CASSQERDQPQHF. In DNA, the CDR3 is TGCGCCAGCAGCCAAGAAAGGGATCAGCCCCAGCATTTT.

The chain employs TRBV4-3 and TRBJ2-7, with 9 bases lining up with TRBD2. After removal of 4 bases from V and 5 bases from J, the junction contained 12 bases not matched to a gene. The CDR3 has 16 residues. Germline lookup yields CDR1 LGHNA and CDR2 YSLEER. CDR3 in amino acids: CASSPVGGGAPHEQYF. CDR3 DNA sequence: TGCGCCAGCAGCCCCGTAGGCGGGGGGGCCCCCCACGAGCAGTACTTC.

This chain uses TRBV25-1 with TRBJ2-7; unclear D gene. Germline CDR1 MGHDK, CDR2 SYGVNS. The CDR3 contains 14 residues. Trimming removed 7 bases from V and 3 bases from J, with 16 bases in between. CDR3 protein: CASISAGAGYEQYF. The CDR3 DNA is TGTGCCAGCATCTCGGCTGGCGCTGGCTACGAGCAGTACTTC.

J is TRBJ2-7 and V is TRBV14; D call uncertain. Germline V gene lookup returns CDR1 SGHDN and CDR2 FVKESK. Trimming pared 0 bases from V and 6 bases from J, leaving 9 bases between. The CDR3 spans 13 residues. DNA of the CDR3: TGTGCCAGCAGCCAAGAGTCAGCGACCGAGCAGTACTTC. This sequence encodes CASSQESATEQYF.

The DNA for the CDR3 is TGTGCCACCGGGAGGGGCTACAATGAGCAGTTCTTC. Translation gives CATGRGYNEQFF. J is TRBJ2-1 and V is TRBV6-1; 8 nucleotides match TRBD2. V was clipped by 10 bases and J by 3 bases; unmatched bases: 2. CDR1 and CDR2 (germline): MNHNS, SASEGT. The CDR3 totals 12 residues.

DNA for the CDR3: TGTGCCAGTAGTATAGAATTTTCTCGCCTTGGGACAGCCTATGGCTACACCTTC. Protein product: CASSIEFSRLGTAYGYTF. The rearrangement links TRBV19 to TRBJ1-2; 7 bases match TRBD1. The V and J ends lost 0 bases and 4 bases, in that order; junction bases with no gene match: 14. The germline CDR1 and CDR2 sequences are LNHDA and SQIVND (reference sequence). This CDR3 has 18 residues.

This clone was observed a few times. This chain uses TRBV18 with TRBJ1-6; possibly TRBD1 for D (5 bases). V was shortened by 5 bases and J by 0 bases, with 14 bases between the two germline ends. Germline CDR1 and CDR2: KGHSH and LQKENI. This CDR3 spans 17 amino acids. CDR3 sequence (DNA): TGTGCCAGCTCAGCAAGGGACCCTGGCTCCTATAATTCACCCCTCCACTTT. Translation gives CASSARDPGSYNSPLHF.

The V and J genes are TRBV7-6 and TRBJ1-4, with D tentatively TRBD1 (6 bases). CDR1 SGHVS and CDR2 FNYEAQ come from the germline V gene. This CDR3 comprises 17 residues. V lost 5 bases to trimming and J lost 5 bases, with 21 bases between them. DNA of the CDR3: TGTGCCAGCAGCCAATCGGACTCAGGGGCCCTCAATGAAAAACTGTTTTTT. Its protein product is CASSQSDSGALNEKLFF.

The genes are TRBV5-1 and TRBJ2-3, with D possibly TRBD1 on 5 matching bases. Trimming removed 1 base from V and 0 bases from J, with 9 bases in between. The CDR3 sequence is 15 residues long. CDR1 is SGHRS, CDR2 YFSETQ, per germline. The CDR3 DNA reads as TGCGCCAGCAGCTTGCAGGGATTTAGCACAGATACGCAGTATTTT. As protein: CASSLQGFSTDTQYF.

This rearrangement joins TRBV15 to TRBJ1-2, with unresolved D. The V and J ends lost 0 bases and 8 bases respectively, with 10 bases between them. CDR3 length equals 13 residues. Looked up from germline, CDR1 is LNHNV and CDR2 is YYDKDF (reference sequence). The CDR3 nucleotides are TGTGCCACCAGCAGAGATGTGTCCGGGGGCTACACCTTC. This gives the protein CATSRDVSGGYTF.